This T cell receptor (beta chain) was identified in a study of shared clonotypes between healthy human individuals. Here immunoSEQ multiplex PCR was the method, and the copy in TCRdb shows in-frame clones only, minus some. The data hold about 470,000 clones, with roughly 80% observed a single time. The V gene's germline CDR1 is SGHVS and CDR2 FQNEAQ. Trimming cost V 5 bases and J 4 bases, with 17 bases left between them. The length of the CDR3 is 15 residues. The sample was PBMCs. The TCR comes from a woman in her thirties or forties in good health. Some clones in this sample may be carry-over from other donors' samples. The V gene is TRBV7-8, the J gene TRBJ1-1, with D tentatively TRBD1 (6 bases). The CDR3 sequence is CASSVSTGMGTEAFF. DNA of the CDR3: TGTGCCAGCAGCGTCAGCACAGGGATGGGCACTGAAGCTTTCTTT. Full variable domain (rest looked up from reference TRBV7-8 and TRBJ1-1): GAGVSQSPRYKVAKRGQDVALRCDPISGHVSLFWYQQALGQGPEFLTYFQNEAQLDKSGLPSDRFFAERPEGSVSTLKIQRTQQEDSAVYLCASSVSTGMGTEAFFGQGTRLTVV.